This is a list of T cell receptor beta chains from one sample in a study of metastatic and nonmetastatic thyroid tumors. Via MiXCR, TCRdb re-called the PCR reads. The sample records 60,000 to 75,000 clones, more than 3.5% being singletons. The sequenced sample was blood. These receptors all come from a female donor with papillary thyroid cancer or a benign thyroid nodule (not recorded which). Some clones in this sample may be carry-over from other donors' samples. The CDR3 runs from the conserved cysteine through the conserved F or W. The D gene is left open where the match is weak. Part of the rows lack a size; the others show once, few, many or a class for expanded clones.

TRBV27	TRBD1	TRBJ2-5	many	CASRPPPGQGNGRGGWETQYF	TGTGCCAGCAGACCTCCCCCGGGACAGGGTAACGGCAGGGGGGGTTGGGAGACCCAGTACTTC
TRBV6-2/TRBV6-3	.	TRBJ2-3	.	CASSDTGTTDTQYF	TGTGCCAGCTCGGATACGGGGACCACAGATACGCAGTATTTT
TRBV6-1	TRBD2	TRBJ2-2	many	CASRGREGHTGELFF	TGTGCCAGCAGGGGGCGGGAGGGCCACACCGGGGAGCTGTTTTTT
TRBV5-1	.	TRBJ2-2	many	CASTARNTGELFF	TGCGCCAGCACGGCCCGCAACACCGGGGAGCTGTTTTTT
TRBV7-8	TRBD2	TRBJ2-1	.	CASSQLGTSGNNEQFF	TGTGCCAGCAGCCAACTCGGGACTAGCGGAAACAATGAGCAGTTCTTC
TRBV2	.	TRBJ2-5	many	CASSEEASQETQYF	TGTGCCAGCAGTGAAGAGGCGAGCCAAGAGACCCAGTACTTC
TRBV9	.	TRBJ1-3	many	CASSREGNTIYF	TGTGCCAGCAGCCGAGAAGGAAACACCATATATTTT
TRBV3-1	.	TRBJ1-3	many	CASSRSGDAGNTIYF	TGTGCCAGCAGCCGTTCGGGGGACGCTGGAAACACCATATATTTT
TRBV6-1	.	TRBJ1-2	few	CASTPRTGAAGGGYTF	TGTGCCAGCACTCCACGGACGGGGGCGGCGGGAGGTGGCTACACCTTC
TRBV28	.	TRBJ2-5	many	CASSFNQETQYF	TGTGCCAGCAGTTTTAACCAAGAGACCCAGTACTTC
TRBV5-1	.	TRBJ2-5	many	CASSLGASVETQYF	TGCGCCAGCAGCCTGGGGGCTAGCGTAGAGACCCAGTACTTC
TRBV12-3/TRBV12-4	.	TRBJ2-2	many	CASSPGGRTGELFF	TGTGCCAGCAGCCCCGGGGGTCGCACCGGGGAGCTGTTTTTT
TRBV7-2	.	TRBJ2-2	few	CASSLEALVTGELFF	TGTGCCAGTAGCTTAGAGGCGCTGGTCACCGGGGAGCTGTTTTTT
TRBV6-1	.	TRBJ2-4	many	CASYNRGTKNIQYF	TGTGCCAGCTACAATCGGGGGACCAAAAACATTCAGTACTTC
TRBV20-1	TRBD2	TRBJ2-7	many	CSASRSSSGSYEQYF	TGCAGTGCTAGCAGAAGTTCTAGCGGCTCCTACGAGCAGTACTTC
TRBV5-5	.	TRBJ2-6	.	CASRTPRSGANVLTF	TGTGCCAGCAGAACCCCCAGGTCTGGGGCCAACGTCCTGACTTTC
TRBV19	TRBD2	TRBJ2-2	many	CASNPTRRGSGELFF	TGTGCCAGTAACCCGACACGGCGGGGGTCCGGGGAGCTGTTTTTT
TRBV12-3/TRBV12-4	.	TRBJ2-1	many	CASSSTASLGEQFF	TGTGCCAGCAGTTCAACCGCCTCCCTTGGTGAGCAGTTCTTC
TRBV12-3/TRBV12-4	.	TRBJ2-7	many	CASSATTTGSYEQYF	TGTGCCAGCAGCGCAACAACGACTGGTTCCTACGAGCAGTACTTC
TRBV6-5	.	TRBJ2-2	few	CASSYGVLANTGELFF	TGTGCCAGCAGTTACGGGGTCTTAGCGAACACCGGGGAGCTGTTTTTT
TRBV29-1	.	TRBJ2-1	few	CSVVLATLYSEQFF	TGCAGCGTCGTACTAGCCACCCTCTACAGTGAGCAGTTCTTC
TRBV7-3	.	TRBJ1-6	many	CASSLGVTNSPLHF	TGTGCCAGCAGCTTAGGGGTGACGAATTCACCCCTCCACTTT
TRBV20-1	TRBD2	TRBJ2-1	few	CSARVSREGGEQFF	TGCAGTGCTAGAGTTTCGCGGGAGGGGGGTGAGCAATTCTTC
TRBV7-9	.	TRBJ2-1	many	CASSSFTREFF	TGTGCCAGCAGCTCCTTCACTAGAGAGTTCTTC
TRBV6-1	.	TRBJ2-1	many	CASRELDEQFF	TGTGCCAGCAGAGAACTGGATGAGCAGTTCTTC
TRBV20-1	TRBD2	TRBJ2-1	few	CSAGTPSGRIGEQFF	TGCAGTGCTGGAACCCCTAGCGGGAGGATCGGTGAGCAGTTCTTC
TRBV3-1	TRBD2	TRBJ2-5	many	CASSRTSGIQETQYF	TGTGCCAGCAGCCGGACTAGCGGGATCCAAGAGACCCAGTACTTC
TRBV6-1	TRBD2	TRBJ2-1	few	CASSEEVAGGGDEQFF	TGTGCCAGCAGCGAAGAGGTAGCGGGAGGGGGAGATGAGCAGTTCTTC
TRBV5-1	TRBD1	TRBJ1-5	many	CASSLGTGGQPQHF	TGCGCCAGCAGCTTGGGGACAGGGGGACAGCCCCAGCATTTT
TRBV18	.	TRBJ1-2	many	CASSPPTGGNFFPDGYTF	TGTGCCAGCTCACCACCGACGGGGGGAAACTTCTTCCCGGATGGCTACACCTTC
TRBV6-1	.	TRBJ1-1	once	CASSEMGVVRNTEAFF	TGTGCCAGCAGTGAAATGGGGGTGGTTCGGAACACTGAAGCTTTCTTT
TRBV11-3	TRBD2	TRBJ2-5	many	CASSFGVAGHQETQYF	TGTGCCAGCAGCTTTGGGGTAGCGGGACACCAAGAGACCCAGTACTTC
TRBV10-1	TRBD2	TRBJ2-3	many	CASSGMTGGGTDTQYF	TGCGCCAGCAGTGGGATGACGGGAGGGGGGACAGATACGCAGTATTTT
TRBV12-3/TRBV12-4	TRBD2	TRBJ2-1	many	CASSLNLAGGNEQFF	TGTGCCAGCAGTTTAAACCTAGCGGGAGGGAATGAGCAGTTCTTC
TRBV18	TRBD1	TRBJ2-1	.	CASSPGTGDNEQFF	TGTGCCAGCTCACCAGGGACAGGGGACAATGAGCAGTTCTTC
TRBV6-1	.	TRBJ1-1	many	CASSVNRVAMNTEAFF	TGTGCCAGCAGTGTCAACAGGGTTGCCATGAACACTGAAGCTTTCTTT
TRBV6-4	.	TRBJ2-1	few	CTSSDSRVGEQFF	TGCACCAGCAGTGACTCGAGAGTGGGTGAGCAGTTCTTC
TRBV27	.	TRBJ1-3	many	CASSLSGRVNSGNTIYF	TGTGCCAGCAGTTTATCGGGGAGGGTAAACTCTGGAAACACCATATATTTT
TRBV7-3	TRBD2	TRBJ2-3	few	CASSPTPVLAWFSTDTQYF	TGTGCCAGCAGCCCTACCCCGGTACTAGCGTGGTTTAGCACAGATACGCAGTATTTT
TRBV3-1	.	TRBJ2-7	many	CASSQADRYEQYF	TGTGCCAGCAGCCAAGCGGACCGCTACGAGCAGTACTTC
TRBV5-1	TRBD2	TRBJ2-1	many	CASSLESSGAQEKQFF	TGCGCCAGCAGCTTGGAGTCTAGCGGAGCCCAAGAGAAGCAGTTCTTC
TRBV12-3/TRBV12-4	TRBD1	TRBJ1-2	many	CASTQTLGQGGGYTF	TGTGCCAGCACCCAAACCTTAGGACAGGGCGGTGGCTACACCTTC
TRBV5-1	.	TRBJ2-7	many	CASSLGGGLYEQYF	TGCGCCAGCAGCTTGGGGGGCGGGCTTTACGAGCAGTACTTC
TRBV6-1	TRBD2	TRBJ2-7	few	CASSHYPGLAGSYEQYF	TGTGCCAGCAGTCACTACCCGGGACTAGCGGGATCCTACGAGCAGTACTTC
TRBV7-3	.	TRBJ2-2	many	CASSLTRTAGELFF	TGTGCCAGCAGCTTAACCCGGACTGCCGGGGAGCTGTTTTTT
TRBV28	.	TRBJ2-1	few	CASSRQWNEQFF	TGTGCCAGCAGCCGGCAGTGGAATGAGCAGTTCTTC
TRBV20-1	.	TRBJ2-1	many	CSARGTSYNGQFF	TGCAGTGCTAGAGGGACATCTTACAATGGGCAGTTCTTC